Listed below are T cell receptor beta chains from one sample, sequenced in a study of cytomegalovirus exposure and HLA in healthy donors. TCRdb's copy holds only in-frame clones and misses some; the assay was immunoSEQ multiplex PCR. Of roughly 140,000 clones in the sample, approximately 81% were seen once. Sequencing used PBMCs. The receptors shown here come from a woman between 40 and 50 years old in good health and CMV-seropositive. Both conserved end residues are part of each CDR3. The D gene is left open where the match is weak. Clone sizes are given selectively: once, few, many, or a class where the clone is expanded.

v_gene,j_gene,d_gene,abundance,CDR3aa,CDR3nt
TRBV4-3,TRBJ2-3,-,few,CASSQGPGTGNTDTQYF,TGCGCCAGCAGCCAAGGCCCCGGGACTGGGAACACAGATACGCAGTATTTT
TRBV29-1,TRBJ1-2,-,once,CSVKGLGDYGYTF,TGCAGCGTGAAGGGACTGGGGGACTATGGCTACACCTTC
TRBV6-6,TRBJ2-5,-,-,CASSYVGGRPEETQYF,TGTGCCAGCAGTTACGTGGGGGGTCGGCCGGAAGAGACCCAGTACTTC
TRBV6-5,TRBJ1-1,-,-,CASSLPGTEAFF,TGTGCCAGCAGCCTCCCAGGGACTGAAGCTTTCTTT
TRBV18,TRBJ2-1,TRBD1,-,CASSFNRGDRNEQFF,TGTGCCAGCTCATTCAACAGGGGGGACAGAAATGAGCAGTTCTTC
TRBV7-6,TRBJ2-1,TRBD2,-,CASSLSGSSYNEQFF,TGTGCCAGCAGCTTAAGCGGGAGTTCCTACAATGAGCAGTTCTTC
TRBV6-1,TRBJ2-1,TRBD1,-,CASSELRGQIYNEQFF,TGTGCCAGCAGTGAACTTAGGGGACAGATCTACAATGAGCAGTTCTTC
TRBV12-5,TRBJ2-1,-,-,CASGLGGGSYNEQFF,TGTGCTAGTGGTTTGGGCGGCGGCTCCTACAATGAGCAGTTCTTC
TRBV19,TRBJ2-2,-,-,CASSRPGNTGELFF,TGTGCCAGTAGTAGGCCAGGGAACACCGGGGAGCTGTTTTTT
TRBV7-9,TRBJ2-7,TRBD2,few,CSSSLGVPPGLRISEQYF,TGTTCCAGCAGCTTAGGGGTCCCGCCGGGACTAAGAATTTCCGAGCAGTACTTC
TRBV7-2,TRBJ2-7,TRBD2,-,CASSLGLAGGREQYF,TGTGCCAGCAGCTTAGGGCTAGCGGGAGGGCGAGAGCAGTACTTC
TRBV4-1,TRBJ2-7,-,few,CASSQDPGGLDEQYF,TGCGCCAGCAGCCAAGATCCTGGGGGACTTGACGAGCAGTACTTC
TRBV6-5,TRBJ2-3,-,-,CASSYSLIQVFQYF,TGTGCCAGCAGTTACTCCCTTATACAGGTCTTCCAGTATTTT
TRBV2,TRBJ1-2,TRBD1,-,CASSVQGNYGYTF,TGTGCCAGCAGCGTACAGGGGAACTATGGCTACACCTTC
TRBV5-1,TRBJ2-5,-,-,CASSIRGETQYF,TGCGCCAGCAGCATAAGGGGCGAGACCCAGTACTTC
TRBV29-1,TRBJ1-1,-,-,CSVGRQAETEAFF,TGCAGCGTTGGAAGGCAGGCAGAGACTGAAGCTTTCTTT
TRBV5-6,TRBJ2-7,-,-,CASSSRRSSYEQYF,TGTGCCAGCAGCTCCCGACGGAGCTCCTACGAGCAGTACTTC
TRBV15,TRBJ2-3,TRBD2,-,CATSLGTSGSTDTQYF,TGTGCCACCAGCCTCGGGACTAGCGGGAGCACAGATACGCAGTATTTT
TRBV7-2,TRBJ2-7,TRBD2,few,CASSLGLAGGYEQYF,TGTGCCAGCAGCTTAGGGCTAGCGGGAGGCTACGAGCAGTACTTC
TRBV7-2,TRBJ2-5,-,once,CASSLTMSETQYF,TGTGCCAGCAGCTTAACTATGTCGGAGACCCAGTACTTC
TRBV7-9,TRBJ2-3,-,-,CASSIPTPTADTQYF,TGTGCCAGCAGCATTCCCACACCCACAGCTGATACGCAGTATTTT
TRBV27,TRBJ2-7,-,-,CASSLSNSLGEQYF,TGTGCCAGCAGTTTATCCAACTCCCTCGGCGAGCAGTACTTC
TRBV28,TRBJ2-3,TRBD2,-,CASSLGGTPDTQYF,TGTGCCAGCAGTTTGGGGGGGACGCCAGATACGCAGTATTTT
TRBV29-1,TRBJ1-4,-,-,CSVEDFTGREKLFF,TGCAGCGTTGAAGATTTCACAGGGCGGGAAAAACTGTTTTTT
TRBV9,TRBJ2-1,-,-,CASSVELTTAPYNEQFF,TGTGCCAGCAGCGTAGAGTTGACTACCGCCCCCTACAATGAGCAGTTCTTC
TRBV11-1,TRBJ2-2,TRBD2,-,CASSPTSRLTGELFF,TGTGCCAGCAGCCCGACTAGCCGTCTCACCGGGGAGCTGTTTTTT